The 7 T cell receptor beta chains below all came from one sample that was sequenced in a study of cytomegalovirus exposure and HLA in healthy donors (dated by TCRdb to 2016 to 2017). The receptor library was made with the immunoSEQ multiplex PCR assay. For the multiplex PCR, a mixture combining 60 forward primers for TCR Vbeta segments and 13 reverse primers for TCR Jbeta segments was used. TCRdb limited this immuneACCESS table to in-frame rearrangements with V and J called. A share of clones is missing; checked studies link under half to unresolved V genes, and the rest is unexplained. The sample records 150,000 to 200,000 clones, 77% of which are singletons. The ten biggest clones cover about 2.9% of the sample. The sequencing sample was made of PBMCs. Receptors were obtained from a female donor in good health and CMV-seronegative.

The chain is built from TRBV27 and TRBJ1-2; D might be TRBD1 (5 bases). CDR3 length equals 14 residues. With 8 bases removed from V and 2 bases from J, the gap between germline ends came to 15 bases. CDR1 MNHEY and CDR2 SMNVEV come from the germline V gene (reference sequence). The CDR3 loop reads CASARDSPNYGYTF. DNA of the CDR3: TGTGCCAGCGCCCGAGACAGTCCCAACTATGGCTACACCTTC.

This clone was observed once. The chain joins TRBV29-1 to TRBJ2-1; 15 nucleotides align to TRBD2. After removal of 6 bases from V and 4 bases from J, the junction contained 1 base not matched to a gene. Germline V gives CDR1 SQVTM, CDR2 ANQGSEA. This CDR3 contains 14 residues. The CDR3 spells CSVGTSGRYNEQFF. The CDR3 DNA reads TGCAGCGTCGGGACTAGCGGGAGGTACAATGAGCAGTTCTTC.

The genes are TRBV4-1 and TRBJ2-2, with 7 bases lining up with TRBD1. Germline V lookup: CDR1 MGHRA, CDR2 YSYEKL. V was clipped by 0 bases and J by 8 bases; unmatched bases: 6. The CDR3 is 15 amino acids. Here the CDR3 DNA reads TGCGCCAGCAGCCAAGACACAGGGGTTTTGGGGGAGCTGTTTTTT. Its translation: CASSQDTGVLGELFF.

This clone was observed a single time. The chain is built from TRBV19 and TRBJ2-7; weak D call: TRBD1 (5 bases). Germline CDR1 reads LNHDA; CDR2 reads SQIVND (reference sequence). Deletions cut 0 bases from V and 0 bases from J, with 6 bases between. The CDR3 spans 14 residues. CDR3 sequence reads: CASSIDTGSYEQYF. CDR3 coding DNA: TGTGCCAGTAGTATAGACACAGGCTCCTACGAGCAGTACTTC.

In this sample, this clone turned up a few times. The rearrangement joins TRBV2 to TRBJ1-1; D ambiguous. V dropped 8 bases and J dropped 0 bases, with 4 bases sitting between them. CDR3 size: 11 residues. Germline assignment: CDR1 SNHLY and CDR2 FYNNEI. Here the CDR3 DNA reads TGTGCCAGCGCAGTGAACACTGAAGCTTTCTTT. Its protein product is CASAVNTEAFF.

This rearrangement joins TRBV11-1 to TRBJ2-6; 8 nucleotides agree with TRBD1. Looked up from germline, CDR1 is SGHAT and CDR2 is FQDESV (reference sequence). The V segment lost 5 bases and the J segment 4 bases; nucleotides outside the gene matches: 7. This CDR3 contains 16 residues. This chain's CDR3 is CASSQAYRGGANVLTF. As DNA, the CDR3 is TGTGCCAGCAGCCAGGCTTACAGGGGGGGGGCCAACGTCCTGACTTTC.

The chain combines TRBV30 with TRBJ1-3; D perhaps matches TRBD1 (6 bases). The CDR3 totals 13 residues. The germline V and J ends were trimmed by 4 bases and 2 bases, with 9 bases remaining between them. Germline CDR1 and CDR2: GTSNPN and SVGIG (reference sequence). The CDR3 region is CAWKAGAGNTIYF. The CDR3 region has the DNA TGTGCCTGGAAGGCAGGGGCTGGAAACACCATATATTTT.